This TCR beta chain is drawn from a study of neurological immune-mediated disorders. TCRdb re-called the 5' RACE reads through MiXCR, storing one row per CDR3 protein. The data hold about 45,000 distinct CDR3 sequences, with around an eighth observed a single time. V dropped 1 base and J dropped 7 bases, with 8 bases sitting between them. The CDR3 runs 13 residues. CDR1 and CDR2 from the germline V gene are SGHTA and FQGNSA. The time point is: longitudinal time-point 3. Individuals who volunteered at a blood bank located in Maryland, USA, made up the group of healthy controls. The sample taken for sequencing was PBMCs. This rearrangement joins TRBV7-2 to TRBJ1-3, with D unresolved. This clonotype originated in a man aged 25-40 years in good health. The CDR3 DNA is TGTGCCAGCAGCTTAGAACGGAGGAACACCATATATTTT. Its protein is CASSLERRNTIYF.